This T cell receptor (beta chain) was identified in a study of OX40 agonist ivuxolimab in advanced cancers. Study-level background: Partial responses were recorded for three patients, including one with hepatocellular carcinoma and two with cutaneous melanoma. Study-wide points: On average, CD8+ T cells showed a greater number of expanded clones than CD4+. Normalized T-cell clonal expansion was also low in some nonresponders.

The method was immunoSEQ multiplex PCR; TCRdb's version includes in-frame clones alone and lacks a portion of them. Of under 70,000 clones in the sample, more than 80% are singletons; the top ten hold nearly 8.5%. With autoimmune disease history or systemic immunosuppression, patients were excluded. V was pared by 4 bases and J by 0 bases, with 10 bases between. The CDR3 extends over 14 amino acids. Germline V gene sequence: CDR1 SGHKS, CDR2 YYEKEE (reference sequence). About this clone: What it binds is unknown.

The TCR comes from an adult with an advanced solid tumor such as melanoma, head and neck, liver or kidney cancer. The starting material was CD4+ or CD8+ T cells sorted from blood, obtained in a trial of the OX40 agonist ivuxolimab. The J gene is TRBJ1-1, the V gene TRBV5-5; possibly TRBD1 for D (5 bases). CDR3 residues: CASSQGRMNTEAFF. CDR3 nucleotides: TGTGCCAGCAGCCAGGGACGGATGAACACTGAAGCTTTCTTT.